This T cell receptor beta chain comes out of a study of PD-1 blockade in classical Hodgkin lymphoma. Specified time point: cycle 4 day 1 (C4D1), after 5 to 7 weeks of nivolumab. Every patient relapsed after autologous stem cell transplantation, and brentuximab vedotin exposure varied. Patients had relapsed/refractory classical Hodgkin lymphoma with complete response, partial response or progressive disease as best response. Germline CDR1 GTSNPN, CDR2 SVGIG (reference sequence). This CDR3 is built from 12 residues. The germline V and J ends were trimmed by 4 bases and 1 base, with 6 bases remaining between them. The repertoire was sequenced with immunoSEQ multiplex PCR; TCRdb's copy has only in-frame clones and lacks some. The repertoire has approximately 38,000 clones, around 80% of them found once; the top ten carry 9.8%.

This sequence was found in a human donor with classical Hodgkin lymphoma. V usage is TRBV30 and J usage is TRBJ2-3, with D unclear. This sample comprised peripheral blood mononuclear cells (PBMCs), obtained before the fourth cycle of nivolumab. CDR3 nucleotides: TGTGCCTGGACGGTGGGCACAGATACGCAGTATTTT. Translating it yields CAWTVGTDTQYF.